These 3 T cell receptor beta chains came from one sample sequenced in a study of tumor-infiltrating lymphocytes in primary liver carcinoma. Total RNA (around 500 ng) served as template for TCR beta cDNA synthesis primed by a constant-region primer. For TCR beta, libraries were produced by three nested multiplex PCR rounds using slightly modified ARM-PCR. Running roughly 10 cycles apiece, the first two PCR rounds relied on TRBV1-TRBV30 forward primers together with a C-beta reverse primer. TCRdb re-called the multiplex PCR reads through MiXCR, storing one row per CDR3 protein. Among about 23,000 distinct CDR3 sequences, roughly four fifths were seen once, and the ten largest hold 25% to 35%. Joint extraction of RNA and DNA used 20-30 mg of bulk tissue that was unsorted. The sample taken for sequencing was liver tumor tissue from sampling region 5. This sample's subset: tumor region T5, tumor centre. The receptor source for this set is a woman in her 30s with primary liver carcinoma and hepatitis B virus infection.

On this clonotype: One junction end does not reproduce the germline sequence, and a read error may be involved. The rearrangement joins TRBV4-3 to TRBJ2-3; 12 bases line up with TRBD2. CDR3 length: 19 amino acids. Germline lookup yields CDR1 LGHNA and CDR2 YSLEER. CDR3 sequence: CASSQDPPWTSGNTDTQYF. The CDR3 DNA is TGCGCCAGCAGTCAAGATCCGCCTTGGACTAGCGGGAACACAGATACGCAGTATTTT.

Details on this clonotype: The CDR3 carries no conserved terminal phenylalanine or tryptophan, so it likely arises from a read error. V usage is TRBV4-3 and J usage is TRBJ2-2, with D maybe TRBD2 (6 bases). The V end lost 5 bases, the J end lost 0 bases, and 22 bases lay between the germline ends. CDR1 is LGHNA and CDR2 is YSLEER in the germline V gene. This CDR3 is 19 amino acids long. Here the CDR3 DNA reads TGCGCCAGCAGCGTACTAACTGGAGGGCCCCATTCGAACACCGGGGAGCTGTTTATT. Its protein is CASSVLTGGPHSNTGELFI.

This clonotype was found once. A read error may produce the germline difference seen at one junction end. The chain uses TRBV11-2 and TRBJ1-2; D unresolved. CDR3 length: 14 amino acids. The germline CDR1 and CDR2 sequences are SGHAT and FQNNGV. The CDR3 reads CASSLMEANYGCTF. The CDR3 bases are TGTGCCAGCAGCTTAATGGAAGCTAATTATGGCTGCACCTTC.